One sample yielded the 14 T cell receptor beta chains listed below, sequenced in a study of blood T cell repertoires in COVID-19. Assay used: immunoSEQ multiplex PCR; TCRdb lists only in-frame clones, some missing. The table records 400,000 to 550,000 clones, roughly 91% of them present only once. The sample comprised peripheral blood. Every receptor here comes from a young woman with acute or convalescent COVID-19.

In this sample, this clone turned up a few times. This chain joins TRBV28 and TRBJ1-2, with 8 bases fitting TRBD1. V lost 6 bases to trimming and J lost 4 bases; unmatched junction nucleotides: 16. Germline V gene lookup returns CDR1 MDHEN and CDR2 SYDVKM. The CDR3 runs 17 residues. The CDR3: CASSPNPGQVDRYGYTF. CDR3 DNA: TGTGCCAGCAGCCCAAATCCGGGACAGGTAGACCGCTATGGCTACACCTTC.

The rearrangement uses TRBV7-9 and TRBJ1-6, with 7 bases aligning to TRBD1. V shed 5 bases, J shed 6 bases, and the junction held 10 bases outside the gene matches. Looked up from germline, CDR1 is SEHNR and CDR2 is FQNEAQ (reference sequence). CDR3 size: 16 residues. CDR3 sequence reads: CASSTLTGAVNSPLHF. Written as DNA, the CDR3 is TGTGCCAGCAGCACCCTTACAGGGGCCGTTAATTCACCCCTCCACTTT.

Remarks on this clone: A much larger clone differs from this one at a single base, so this may be a read error. V is TRBV6-6 and J is TRBJ2-1; D is undetermined. Germline CDR1 is MNHNY and CDR2 is SVGAGI (reference sequence). With 6 bases removed from V and 4 bases from J, the gap between germline ends came to 4 bases. This CDR3 contains 11 residues. The CDR3 spells CASSPYNEQFF. In DNA, the CDR3 is TGTGCCAGCAGCCCATACAATGAGCAGTTCTTC.

V gene TRBV4-2 combines with J gene TRBJ2-1, with D perhaps TRBD1 (6 bases). CDR3 length: 13 residues. The germline V gene encodes CDR1 LGHNA and CDR2 YNFKEQ. The V gene lost 8 bases and the J gene lost 8 bases, with 16 bases spanning the gap. The DNA for the CDR3 is TGTGCCAGCCGGTCGGACAGTTCCCATGAGCAGTTCTTC. It specifies CASRSDSSHEQFF.

The V gene is TRBV4-1, the J gene TRBJ1-6, with 7 bases fitting TRBD1. V lost 0 bases and J lost 9; bases outside the gene matches: 5. CDR3 size: 15 residues. The V gene's germline CDR1 is MGHRA and CDR2 YSYEKL. CDR3 in amino acids: CASSQDWTGTSPLHF. Written as DNA, the CDR3 is TGCGCCAGCAGCCAAGATTGGACAGGCACTTCACCCCTCCACTTT.

As regards this clone: In the same sample, other DNA sequences code for this CDR3. This chain uses TRBV4-1 with TRBJ2-1; 15 nucleotides line up with TRBD2. J lost 7 bases, V lost 3 bases, and 7 bases had no gene match. CDR1 and CDR2 from the germline V gene are MGHRA and YSYEKL. This CDR3 is 17 amino acids long. CDR3 region: CASSHPGLAGGNNEQFF. CDR3 coding DNA: TGCGCCAGCAGCCACCCGGGACTAGCGGGGGGTAATAATGAGCAGTTCTTC.

The chain has TRBV18 and TRBJ2-2; the match to TRBD2 covers 9 bases. V lost 0 bases and J lost 5; bases outside the gene matches: 4. CDR1 and CDR2 (germline): KGHSH, LQKENI. The CDR3 has 16 residues. The CDR3 protein is CASSPPGLAATGELFF. The CDR3 nucleotides read TGTGCCAGCTCACCACCGGGACTAGCTGCGACCGGGGAGCTGTTTTTT. The whole variable domain, remainder taken from reference TRBV18 and TRBJ2-2, is NAGVMQNPRHLVRRRGQEARLRCSPMKGHSHVYWYRQLPEEGLKFMVYLQKENIIDESGMPKERFSAEFPKEGPSILRIQQVVRGDSAAYFCASSPPGLAATGELFFGEGSRLTVL.

The table lists this clone with a few counts. The chain combines TRBV15 with TRBJ2-7; TRBD1 might be the D (5 bases). Germline CDR1 and CDR2: LNHNV and YYDKDF (reference sequence). The CDR3 runs 13 residues. V dropped 6 bases and J dropped 5 bases, with 14 bases sitting between them. In DNA form, the CDR3 reads TGTGCCACCAGTCCAGGGTTGGGGAACGAGCAGTACTTC. This translates into CATSPGLGNEQYF.

The chain joins TRBV3-1 (or the pseudogene TRBV3-2) to TRBJ2-6, with 8 bases that match TRBD1. In germline, CDR1 is LGHDT, CDR2 YNNKEL (reference sequence). The CDR3 consists of 15 residues. The V and J ends lost 4 bases and 3 bases, in that order; junction bases with no gene match: 2. The DNA for the CDR3 is TGTGCCAGCAGCCGGACAGGGAGTGGGGCCAACGTCCTGACTTTC. Encoded protein: CASSRTGSGANVLTF.

The chain carries TRBV9 and TRBJ2-3, with D possibly matching TRBD1 (5 bases). CDR1 and CDR2 (germline): SGDLS, YYNGEE. V lost 3 bases and J lost 2, with 10 bases in between. The CDR3 consists of 14 residues. CDR3 residues: CASSAQTATDTQYF. The DNA for the CDR3 is TGTGCCAGCAGCGCTCAGACAGCCACAGATACGCAGTATTTT. The full variable domain, with the rest looked up from reference TRBV9 and TRBJ2-3, is DSGVTQTPKHLITATGQRVTLRCSPRSGDLSVYWYQQSLDQGLQFLIQYYNGEERAKGNILERFSAQQFPDLHSELNLSSLELGDSALYFCASSAQTATDTQYFGPGTRLTVL.

This clone has only one observation. The genes are TRBV3-1 (or the pseudogene TRBV3-2) and TRBJ2-1; D uncertain. Trimming took 0 bases from V and 7 from J, leaving 16 bases between them. Germline V gene data show CDR1 as LGHDT and CDR2 as YNNKEL (reference sequence). The CDR3 sequence is 16 residues long. CDR3 loop: CASSQEPTEQPNEQFF. The DNA for the CDR3 is TGTGCCAGCAGCCAAGAGCCCACGGAGCAGCCGAATGAGCAGTTCTTC.

J is TRBJ2-7 and V is TRBV2, with 8 bases lining up with TRBD1. The CDR3 has 12 amino acids. Unmatched junction bases numbered 11, after V lost 7 bases and J lost 12 bases. Germline lookup yields CDR1 SNHLY and CDR2 FYNNEI. CDR3 residues: CASTTPGQDRYF. The CDR3 bases are TGTGCCAGCACCACTCCGGGACAGGATCGGTACTTC. The full variable domain, in which reference TRBV2 and TRBJ2-7 provide the parts outside the CDR3, is EPEVTQTPSHQVTQMGQEVILRCVPISNHLYFYWYRQILGQKVEFLVSFYNNEISEKSEIFDDQFSVERPDGSNFTLKIRSTKLEDSAMYFCASTTPGQDRYFGPGTRLTVT.

V gene TRBV7-9 combines with J gene TRBJ2-5; 12 bases are shared with TRBD1. The CDR3 length is 17 residues. J was trimmed by 2 bases and V by 6 bases; bases with no gene match: 10. Per the germline V gene, CDR1 is SEHNR and CDR2 is FQNEAQ (reference sequence). The CDR3 nucleotides are TGTGCCAGCAGTATATTGGGACAGGGGGCAAGACAAGAGACCCAGTACTTC. Amino acids: CASSILGQGARQETQYF.

This clone was found once. The chain couples TRBV9 to TRBJ2-5; tentatively, D is TRBD2 (5 bases). This CDR3 is built from 13 residues. Trimming cost V 4 bases and J 1 base, with 8 bases left between them. Germline loops: CDR1 SGDLS, CDR2 YYNGEE. The CDR3 DNA reads as TGTGCCAGCAGCTTGAGCGGCCAAGAGACCCAGTACTTC. Translated: CASSLSGQETQYF.